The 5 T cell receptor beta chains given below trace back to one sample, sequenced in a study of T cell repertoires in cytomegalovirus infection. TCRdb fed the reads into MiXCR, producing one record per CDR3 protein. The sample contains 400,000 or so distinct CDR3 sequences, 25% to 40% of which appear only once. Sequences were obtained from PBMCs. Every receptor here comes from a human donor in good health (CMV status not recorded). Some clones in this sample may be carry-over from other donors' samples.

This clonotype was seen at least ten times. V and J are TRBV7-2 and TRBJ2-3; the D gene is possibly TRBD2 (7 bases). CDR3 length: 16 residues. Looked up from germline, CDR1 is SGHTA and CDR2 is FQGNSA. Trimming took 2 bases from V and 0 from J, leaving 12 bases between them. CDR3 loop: CASSLRRGPSTDTQYF. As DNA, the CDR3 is TGTGCCAGCAGCTTACGGCGGGGGCCTAGCACAGATACGCAGTATTTT.

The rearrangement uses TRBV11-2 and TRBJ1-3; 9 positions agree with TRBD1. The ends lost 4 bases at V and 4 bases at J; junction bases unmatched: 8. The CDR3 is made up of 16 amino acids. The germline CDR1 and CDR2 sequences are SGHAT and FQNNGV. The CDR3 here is CASSSYRGLGGNTIYF. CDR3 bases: TGTGCCAGCAGCTCCTACAGGGGGCTAGGCGGAAACACCATATATTTT.

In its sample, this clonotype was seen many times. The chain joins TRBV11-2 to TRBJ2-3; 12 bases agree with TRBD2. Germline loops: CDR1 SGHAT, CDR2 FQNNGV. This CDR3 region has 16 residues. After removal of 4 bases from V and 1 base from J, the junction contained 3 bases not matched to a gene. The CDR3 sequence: CASSSRTSGGTDTQYF. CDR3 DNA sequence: TGTGCCAGCAGCTCTCGGACTAGCGGGGGCACAGATACGCAGTATTTT.

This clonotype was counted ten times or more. Here the CDR3 DNA reads TGTGCCAGCAGCGAGGGGGTCTCCTACGAGCAGTACTTC. It codes for CASSEGVSYEQYF. The V and J genes are TRBV7-9 and TRBJ2-7; D may be TRBD1 (6 bases). In germline, CDR1 is SEHNR, CDR2 FQNEAQ (reference sequence). The CDR3 is 13 residues long. Trimming shortened V by 5 bases and J by 0 bases, and 8 bases separated the two germline ends.

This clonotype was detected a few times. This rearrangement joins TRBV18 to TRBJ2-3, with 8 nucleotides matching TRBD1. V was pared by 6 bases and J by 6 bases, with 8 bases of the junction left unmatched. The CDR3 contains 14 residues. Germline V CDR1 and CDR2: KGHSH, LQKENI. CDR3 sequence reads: CASSPGTGRDTQYF. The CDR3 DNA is TGTGCCAGCTCTCCCGGGACAGGCAGGGATACGCAGTATTTT.